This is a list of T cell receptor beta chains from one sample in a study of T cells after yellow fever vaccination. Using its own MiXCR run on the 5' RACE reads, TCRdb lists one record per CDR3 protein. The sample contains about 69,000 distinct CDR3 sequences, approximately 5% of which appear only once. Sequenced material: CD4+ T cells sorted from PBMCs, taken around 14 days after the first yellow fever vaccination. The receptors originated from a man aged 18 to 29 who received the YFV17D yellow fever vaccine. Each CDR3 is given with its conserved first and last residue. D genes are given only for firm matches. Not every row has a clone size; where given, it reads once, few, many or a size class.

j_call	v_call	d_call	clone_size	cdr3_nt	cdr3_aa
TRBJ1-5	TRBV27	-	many	TGTGCCAGCAGTGATACTCCAGGACACAATCAGCCCCAGCATTTT	CASSDTPGHNQPQHF
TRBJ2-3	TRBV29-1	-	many	TGCAGCGCCTCCAGGGTAACAGATACGCAGTATTTT	CSASRVTDTQYF
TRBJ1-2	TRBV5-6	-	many	TGTGCCAGCAGCTTGGTCTATAAGGGCTATGGCTACACCTTC	CASSLVYKGYGYTF
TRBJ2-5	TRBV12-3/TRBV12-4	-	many	TGTGCCAGCCGGCCAGGGGTAAATGGGGAGACCCAGTACTTC	CASRPGVNGETQYF
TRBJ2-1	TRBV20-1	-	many	TGCAGTGCTAGAGACGACCCCGGGACACACAATGAGCAGTTCTTC	CSARDDPGTHNEQFF
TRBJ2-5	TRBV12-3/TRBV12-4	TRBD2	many	TGTGCCAGCAGCCTAGCGGGGGGAGAAGAGACCCAGTACTTC	CASSLAGGEETQYF
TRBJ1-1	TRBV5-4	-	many	TGTGCCAGCAGCCCGGTGGGGGTGATAGGCACTGAAGCTTTCTTT	CASSPVGVIGTEAFF
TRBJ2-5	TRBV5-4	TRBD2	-	TGTGCCAGCAGGTGGACTAGCGAAGAGACCCAGTACTTC	CASRWTSEETQYF
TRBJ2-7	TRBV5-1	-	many	TGCGCCAGCAGCTTTCAGGGAGGTAACGAGCAGTACTTC	CASSFQGGNEQYF
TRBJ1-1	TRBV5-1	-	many	TGCGCCAGCAGCTTGGCCCCCTCGGGGGGCACTGAAGCTTTCTTT	CASSLAPSGGTEAFF
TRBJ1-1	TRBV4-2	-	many	TGTGCCAGCAGCCAAGATACCCGTCCCGGGCTACGGAACACTGAAGCTTTCTTT	CASSQDTRPGLRNTEAFF
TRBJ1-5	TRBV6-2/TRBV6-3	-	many	TGTGCCAGCGCAACGGCTAGCAATCAGCCCCAGCATTTT	CASATASNQPQHF
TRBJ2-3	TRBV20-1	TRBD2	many	TGCAGTGCTCCCTGGGCGGGGGGGCCGGCAGATACGCAGTATTTT	CSAPWAGGPADTQYF
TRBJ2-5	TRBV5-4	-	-	TGTGCCAGCAGCTTTGGGGTGGCGAGGGCCGAAGAGACCCAGTACTTC	CASSFGVARAEETQYF
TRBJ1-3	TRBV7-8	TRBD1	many	TGTGCCAGCAGCTTCCAGGGGGCTGGAAACACCATATATTTT	CASSFQGAGNTIYF